A single TCR beta chain is shown here with its context. The CDR3 covers 14 residues. Trimming cost V 2 bases and J 5 bases; bases outside gene matches: 5. Germline lookup yields CDR1 LNHNV and CDR2 YYDKDF (reference sequence). This sample is part of a study of cytomegalovirus exposure and HLA in healthy donors. Primers included in the PCR were 60 Vbeta and 13 Jbeta primers. The repertoire was sequenced with immunoSEQ multiplex PCR; TCRdb's copy has only in-frame clones and lacks some. The sample has some 190,000 clones, about four fifths seen once. The chain links TRBV15 to TRBJ1-1; 7 positions match TRBD1. Sequenced input: PBMCs. This TCR was sampled from a man aged 35-49 years in good health and CMV-seronegative. CDR3 DNA: TGTGCCACCAGCAGACTACAGGGGCAAACTGAAGCTTTCTTT. Its protein is CATSRLQGQTEAFF.